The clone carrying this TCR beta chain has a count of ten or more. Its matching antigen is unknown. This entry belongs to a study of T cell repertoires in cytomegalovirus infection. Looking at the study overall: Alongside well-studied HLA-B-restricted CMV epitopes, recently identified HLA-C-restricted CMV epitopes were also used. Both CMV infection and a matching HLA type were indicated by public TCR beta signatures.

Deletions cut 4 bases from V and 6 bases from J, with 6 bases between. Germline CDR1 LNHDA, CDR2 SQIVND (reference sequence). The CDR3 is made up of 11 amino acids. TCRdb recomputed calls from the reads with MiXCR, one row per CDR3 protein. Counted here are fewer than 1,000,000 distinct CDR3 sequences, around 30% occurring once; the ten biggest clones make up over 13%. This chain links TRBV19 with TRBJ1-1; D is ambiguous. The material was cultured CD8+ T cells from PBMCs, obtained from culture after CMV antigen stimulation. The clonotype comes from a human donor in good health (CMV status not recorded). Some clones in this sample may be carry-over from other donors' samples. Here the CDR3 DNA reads TGTGCCAGTAGTACAGGCGCTGAAGCTTTCTTT. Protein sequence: CASSTGAEAFF.